The present entry profiles one T cell receptor beta chain with its context. The antigen is undetermined. These data originate in a study of cytomegalovirus exposure and HLA in healthy donors. Study results and limitations: It was reported in a later analysis that an Asian-associated ancestry cluster showed fewer N-insertions than the 666-donor mean. There were several of the most significant clusters that appeared linked to common viral pathogens in a later analysis. With DRB1 most and HLA-C fewest, TCR association rates differed between HLA loci in a later analysis.

Use of 60 Vbeta and 13 Jbeta primers characterized the PCR. Clones were sequenced by immunoSEQ multiplex PCR, and TCRdb holds only the in-frame ones, with some missing. The data contain 100,000 or so clones, around 83% of them seen just once; the ten biggest clones take up around 1.2%. Sequenced input: PBMCs. This receptor was identified in a woman between 18 and 29 years old in good health and CMV-seronegative.

CDR3 region: CASSDQSTGSQPQHF. The CDR3 nucleotides read TGTGCCAGCAGTGACCAGTCGACAGGCTCTCAGCCCCAGCATTTT. The V gene is TRBV6-4, the J gene TRBJ1-5; D perhaps matches TRBD1 (6 bases). The CDR3 covers 15 residues. V lost 2 bases to trimming and J lost 6 bases, with 14 bases between them. Germline loops: CDR1 MRHNA, CDR2 SNTAGT.